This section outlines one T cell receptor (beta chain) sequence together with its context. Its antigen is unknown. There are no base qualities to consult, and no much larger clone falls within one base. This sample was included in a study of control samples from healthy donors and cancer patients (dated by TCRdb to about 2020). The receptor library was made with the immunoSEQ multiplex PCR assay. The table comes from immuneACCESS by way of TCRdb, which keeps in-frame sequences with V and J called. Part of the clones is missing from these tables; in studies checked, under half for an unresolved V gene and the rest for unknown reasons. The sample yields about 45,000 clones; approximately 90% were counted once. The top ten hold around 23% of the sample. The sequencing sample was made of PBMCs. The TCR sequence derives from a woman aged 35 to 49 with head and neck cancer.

The nucleotides read TGTGCCAGCAGCCCTGGACCCGGGGAGTATGGCTACACCTTC. It codes for CASSPGPGEYGYTF. The rearranged segments are TRBV13 and TRBJ1-2; too little of a D gene remains to name it. CDR1 and CDR2 were assigned from the germline V gene (reference sequence) as PRHDT and FYEKMQ. The CDR3 goes from the cysteine to the phenylalanine over 14 residues. Only the CDR3 portion is preserved as DNA: 42 bases, with reading frame beginning at the first base. The trim is 5 bases for V and 5 bases for J, with a gap of 15 bases between the germline ends.